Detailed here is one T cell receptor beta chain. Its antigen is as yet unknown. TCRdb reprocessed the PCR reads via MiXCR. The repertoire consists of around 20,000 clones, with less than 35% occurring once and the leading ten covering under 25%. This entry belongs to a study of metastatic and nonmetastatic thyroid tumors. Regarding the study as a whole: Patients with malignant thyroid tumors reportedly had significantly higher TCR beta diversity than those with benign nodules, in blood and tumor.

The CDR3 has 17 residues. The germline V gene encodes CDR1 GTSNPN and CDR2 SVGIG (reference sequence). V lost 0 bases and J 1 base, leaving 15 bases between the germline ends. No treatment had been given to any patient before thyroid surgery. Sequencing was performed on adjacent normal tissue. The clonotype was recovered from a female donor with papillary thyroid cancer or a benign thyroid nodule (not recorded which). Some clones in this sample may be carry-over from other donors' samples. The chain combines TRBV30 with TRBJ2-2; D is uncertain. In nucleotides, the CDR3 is TGTGCCTGGAGTGTGCTAGTATTAACCCAGAACACCGGGGAGCTGTTTTTT. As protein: CAWSVLVLTQNTGELFF.